Presented here are 8 T cell receptor beta chains from one specimen sequenced in a study of control samples from healthy donors and cancer patients. Clones were read by immunoSEQ multiplex PCR, and TCRdb kept only the in-frame ones, dropping some. The sample holds over 150,000 clones, over 85% seen once. Sequencing was done on a sample of blood. These receptors were collected from a middle-aged man in good health.

The chain is built from TRBV5-5 and TRBJ1-4; 8 bases are a match to TRBD1. V shed 3 bases and J 7 bases; nucleotides not matched to a gene: 8. Germline loops: CDR1 SGHKS, CDR2 YYEKEE (reference sequence). The CDR3 has 15 amino acids. CDR3 loop: CASSSQGAGSEKLFF. The CDR3 DNA is TGTGCCAGCAGCTCCCAGGGGGCAGGGAGTGAAAAACTGTTTTTT.

The V call is TRBV7-2, the J call TRBJ2-7; D is perhaps TRBD1 (6 bases). Germline assignment: CDR1 SGHTA and CDR2 FQGNSA. This CDR3 comprises 16 residues. Trimming shortened V by 1 base and J by 0 bases, and 13 bases separated the two germline ends. The CDR3 spells CASSLGAQGGSYEQYF. The CDR3 DNA is TGTGCCAGCAGCTTAGGCGCCCAAGGGGGCTCCTACGAGCAGTACTTC.

The chain recombines TRBV4-1 with TRBJ1-5; D may be TRBD1 (6 bases). The V end was cut by 3 bases, the J end by 0 bases, with 12 bases between. CDR1 MGHRA and CDR2 YSYEKL come from the germline V gene. CDR3 length: 16 amino acids. CDR3 nucleotide sequence: TGCGCCAGCAGCCAGCTGGGGGGCGATAGCAATCAGCCCCAGCATTTT. Amino acids: CASSQLGGDSNQPQHF.

J is TRBJ1-1 and V is TRBV7-2; D gene uncertain. Per the germline V gene, CDR1 is SGHTA and CDR2 is FQGNSA. The CDR3 sequence is 14 residues long. V was pared by 1 base and J by 0 bases, with 6 bases between. The CDR3 bases are TGTGCCAGCAGCTTAGAAGAGGTGAACACTGAAGCTTTCTTT. It codes for CASSLEEVNTEAFF.

The chain joins TRBV5-4 to TRBJ1-2; D call uncertain. In germline, CDR1 is SGHNT, CDR2 YYREEE (reference sequence). V lost 4 bases and J 4 bases, leaving 14 bases between the germline ends. This CDR3 region has 14 residues. Written as DNA, the CDR3 is TGTGCCAGCAGCGCCGGAGGGCTGATCTATGGCTACACCTTC. It translates to CASSAGGLIYGYTF.

This clone was detected once. V is TRBV18 and J is TRBJ2-3; the D is unclear. The CDR3 is 13 residues long. V was trimmed by 5 bases and J by 3 bases, leaving 9 bases between them. The germline CDR1 and CDR2 sequences are KGHSH and LQKENI. CDR3 nucleotide sequence: TGTGCCAGCTCAGCGACGGCGACAGATACGCAGTATTTT. It specifies CASSATATDTQYF.

The rearrangement joins TRBV6-5 to TRBJ2-1; 12 nucleotides match TRBD2. CDR3 size: 16 residues. The V gene end was trimmed by 3 bases and the J gene end by 8 bases; junction bases not matched to a gene: 8. Germline V gene sequence: CDR1 MNHEY, CDR2 SVGAGI. CDR3 bases: TGTGCCAGCAGTTATACGCTAGCGGGGGGGCGGGATGAGCAGTTCTTC. It yields the protein CASSYTLAGGRDEQFF.

The chain carries TRBV28 and TRBJ2-2, with D perhaps matching TRBD1 (6 bases). V lost 7 bases, J lost 10 bases, and 19 bases lay in between. Germline-derived CDR1 and CDR2 are MDHEN and SYDVKM. The CDR3 is 14 amino acids. The CDR3 here is CASKLTGKSKELFF. CDR3 nucleotide sequence: TGTGCCAGCAAACTCACAGGGAAGAGTAAGGAGCTGTTTTTT. The entire variable domain, with the rest obtained from reference TRBV28 and TRBJ2-2, is as follows: DVKVTQSSRYLVKRTGEKVFLECVQDMDHENMFWYRQDPGLGLRLIYFSYDVKMKEKGDIPEGYSVSREKKERFSLILESASTNQTSMYLCASKLTGKSKELFFGEGSRLTVL.